Below are 5 T cell receptor beta chains sequenced from a single sample in a study of shared clonotypes between healthy human individuals. Assay: immunoSEQ multiplex PCR; the TCRdb copy retains only in-frame clones and omits some. Among about 1.1 million clones listed, roughly 80% were seen once. Sequenced input: memory CD4+ T cells from PBMCs. The subset here: CD45RA-negative fraction. These receptors all come from a man aged 18 to 29 in good health. Some clones in this sample may be carry-over from other donors' samples.

The genes are TRBV7-9 and TRBJ2-5, with 11 bases identical to TRBD1. The J call is doubtful: the DNA matches TRBJ2-7 better. The CDR3 is made up of 14 amino acids. Per the germline V gene, CDR1 is SEHNR and CDR2 is FQNEAQ (reference sequence). The CDR3 sequence: CASSSGTGGYEQYF. In nucleotides, the CDR3 is TGTGCCAGCAGCTCCGGGACAGGGGGCTACGAGCAGTACTTC.

The rearrangement links TRBV5-1 to TRBJ2-5; D gene ambiguous. This CDR3 region has 15 residues. The germline V gene encodes CDR1 SGHRS and CDR2 YFSETQ. V shed 4 bases and J shed 5 bases, with 18 bases lying between them. DNA of the CDR3: TGCGCCAGCAGCCTAAACGGGCAGCGTGGGGAGACCCAGTACTTC. It codes for CASSLNGQRGETQYF.

This chain joins TRBV6-6 and TRBJ1-1, with 11 bases lining up with TRBD1. V trimming: 4 bases; J trimming: 4 bases; junction bases outside the gene matches: 8. The CDR3 has 16 residues. Germline-derived CDR1 and CDR2 are MNHNY and SVGAGI (reference sequence). The CDR3 DNA follows: TGTGCCAGCAGTTTGGACAGGGGGCGGATGGGCACTGAAGCTTTCTTT. Its translation: CASSLDRGRMGTEAFF.

V usage is TRBV7-3 and J usage is TRBJ1-2; D unresolved. The CDR3 runs to 15 residues. The germline V gene has CDR1 SGHTA and CDR2 FQGTGA. Trimming shortened V by 1 base and J by 6 bases, and 15 bases separated the two germline ends. This chain's CDR3 is CASSLNGPSWDGYTF. The CDR3 DNA reads as TGTGCCAGCAGCTTAAACGGACCGTCGTGGGATGGCTACACCTTC.

This chain uses TRBV7-9 with TRBJ2-5, with 9 bases fitting TRBD2. Trimming took 5 bases from V and 6 from J; bases not matched to a gene: 16. The germline CDR1 and CDR2 sequences are SEHNR and FQNEAQ (reference sequence). The CDR3 has 17 residues. DNA of the CDR3: TGTGCCAGCAGCCCAGACTATAGCGGGAGCGGCGCGAAGACCCAGTACTTC. Translating gives CASSPDYSGSGAKTQYF.